This T cell receptor beta chain originates from a study of blood T cells in healthy people across ages. Each donor gave roughly 9.8 milliliters of peripheral blood. The J segment lost 8 bases and the V segment lost 0 bases, leaving 10 bases of the junction unmatched. Germline V gene sequence: CDR1 DFQATT, CDR2 SNEGSKA (reference sequence). The CDR3 is 15 residues long. With regard to this clonotype: It may be a read error: a sequence one base away is much more abundant.

With a J-beta primer mix and a sample-barcoded 5' primer, a second PCR ran about 6 to 11 cycles. A single record per CDR3 protein comes from TCRdb applying MiXCR to the 5' RACE reads. The sample yields approximately 1,000,000 distinct CDR3 sequences, under 45% seen once. V is TRBV20-1 and J is TRBJ2-4; TRBD2 aligns across 7 bases. This clonotype was obtained from a woman aged 55-69 years in good health. The sequenced sample consisted of blood. The CDR3: CSARDPRRGEDIQYF. The DNA for the CDR3 is TGCAGTGCTAGAGATCCAAGACGGGGGGAGGACATTCAGTACTTC.